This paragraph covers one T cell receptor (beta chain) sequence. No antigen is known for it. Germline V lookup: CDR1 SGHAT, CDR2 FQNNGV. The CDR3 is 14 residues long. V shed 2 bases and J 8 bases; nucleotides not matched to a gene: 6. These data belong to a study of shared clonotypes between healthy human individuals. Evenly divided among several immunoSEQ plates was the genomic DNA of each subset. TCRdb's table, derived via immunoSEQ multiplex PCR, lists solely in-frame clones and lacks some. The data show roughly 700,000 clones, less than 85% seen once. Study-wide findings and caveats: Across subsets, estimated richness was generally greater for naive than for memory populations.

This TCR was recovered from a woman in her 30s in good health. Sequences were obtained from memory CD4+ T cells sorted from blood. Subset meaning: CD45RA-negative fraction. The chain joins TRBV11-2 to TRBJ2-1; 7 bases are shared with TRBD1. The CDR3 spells CASSLTGAGDEQFF. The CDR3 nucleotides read TGTGCCAGCAGCTTAACAGGGGCAGGCGATGAGCAGTTCTTC.